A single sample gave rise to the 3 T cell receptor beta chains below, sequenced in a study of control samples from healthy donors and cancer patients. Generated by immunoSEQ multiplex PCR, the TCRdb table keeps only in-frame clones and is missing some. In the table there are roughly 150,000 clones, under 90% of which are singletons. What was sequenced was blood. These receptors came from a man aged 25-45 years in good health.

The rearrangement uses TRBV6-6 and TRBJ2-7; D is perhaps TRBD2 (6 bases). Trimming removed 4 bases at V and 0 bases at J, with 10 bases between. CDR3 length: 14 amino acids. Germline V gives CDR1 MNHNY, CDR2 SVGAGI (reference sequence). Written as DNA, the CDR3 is TGTGCCAGCAGTTCCCGGGACTTCTCCTACGAGCAGTACTTC. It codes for CASSSRDFSYEQYF.

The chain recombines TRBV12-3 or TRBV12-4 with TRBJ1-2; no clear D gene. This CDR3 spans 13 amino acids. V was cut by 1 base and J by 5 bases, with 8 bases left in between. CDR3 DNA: TGTGCCAGCAGTTTAGTTGGAGGATATGGCTACACCTTC. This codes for CASSLVGGYGYTF.

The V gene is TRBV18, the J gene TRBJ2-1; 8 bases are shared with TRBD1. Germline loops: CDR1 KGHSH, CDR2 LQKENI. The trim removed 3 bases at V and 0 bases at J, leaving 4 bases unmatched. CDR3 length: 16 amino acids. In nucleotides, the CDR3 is TGTGCCAGCTCACCCCGGACAGGGAGCTCCTACAATGAGCAGTTCTTC. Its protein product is CASSPRTGSSYNEQFF.